The 15 T cell receptor beta chains reported below all come from one sample, sequenced in a study of blood T cells in healthy people across ages. A second PCR of 7 to 11 cycles used a sample-barcoded 5' primer and a J-beta primer mix. TCRdb re-analysed the 5' RACE reads in MiXCR, keeping a single row per CDR3 protein. The table has just under 550,000 distinct CDR3 sequences, approximately 25% seen once; the top ten hold roughly 9%. This sample also appeared in a second study, on T cells of mothers and their children.

Specimen: blood. These receptor sequences come from a boy between 5 and 17 years old in good health.

The V gene is TRBV27, the J gene TRBJ2-7; 9 bases agree with TRBD1. This CDR3 is 15 amino acids long. The V gene's germline CDR1 is MNHEY and CDR2 SMNVEV (reference sequence). Germline trimming cut 2 bases from V and 2 bases from J; bases unmatched to any gene: 4. The CDR3 is CASSLSGTGPYEQYF. CDR3 in DNA: TGTGCCAGCAGTTTAAGCGGGACAGGGCCCTACGAGCAGTACTTC.

There are a few counts of this clonotype. The chain carries TRBV27 and TRBJ2-1; D unresolved. The CDR3 sequence is 16 residues long. Germline V gene data show CDR1 as MNHEY and CDR2 as SMNVEV (reference sequence). Trimming took 3 bases from V and 0 from J, leaving 12 bases between them. CDR3 protein: CASSLGLMGSYNEQFF. CDR3 coding DNA: TGTGCCAGCAGTTTGGGCTTGATGGGCTCCTACAATGAGCAGTTCTTC.

CDR3 coding DNA: TGTGCCAGCAGCTTAGGTAAATGGGCTCTCGGGGGCCACGGTTACGAGCAGTACTTC. Translated, it gives CASSLGKWALGGHGYEQYF. The V call is TRBV7-9, the J call TRBJ2-7; the D call may be TRBD1 or TRBD2 (6 bases each). The germline gives CDR1 SEHNR, CDR2 FQNEAQ (reference sequence). V lost 1 base to trimming and J lost 4 bases, with 26 bases between them. The CDR3 contains 19 residues.

This clonotype was recorded a few times. This rearrangement joins TRBV4-2 to TRBJ2-3, with unresolved D. Germline V gene lookup returns CDR1 LGHNA and CDR2 YNFKEQ. V was shortened by 5 bases and J by 4 bases, with 16 bases between the two germline ends. The CDR3 extends over 15 amino acids. CDR3 residues: CASSSARAHADTQYF. The CDR3 DNA reads TGTGCCAGCAGCTCCGCACGAGCTCACGCAGATACGCAGTATTTT.

The chain couples TRBV7-6 to TRBJ2-7, with TRBD1 identical over 7 bases. This CDR3 contains 18 residues. V shed 2 bases, J shed 0 bases, and the junction held 13 bases outside the gene matches. The germline gives CDR1 SGHVS, CDR2 FNYEAQ. CDR3 DNA: TGTGCCAGCAGCTTACATGCCCCCGGACAGGTTTCCTCCTACGAGCAGTACTTC. Translated: CASSLHAPGQVSSYEQYF.

In this sample, this clonotype turned up a few times. For the CDR3, the DNA is TGCAGTGCTAGAGATCTCACACAGTACAATGAGCAGTTCTTC. This codes for CSARDLTQYNEQFF. V gene TRBV20-1 combines with J gene TRBJ2-5, with D uncertain. The J call may be in error: the DNA end matches TRBJ2-1 better. The length of the CDR3 is 14 residues. The germline CDR1 and CDR2 sequences are DFQATT and SNEGSKA (reference sequence).

This clonotype has only a few counts. The chain couples TRBV9 to TRBJ2-3; a weak D match, TRBD2 (7 bases). In germline, CDR1 is SGDLS, CDR2 YYNGEE. The CDR3 extends over 16 amino acids. With 3 bases removed from V and 0 bases from J, the gap between germline ends came to 14 bases. DNA of the CDR3: TGTGCCAGCAGCGAGGGGGGGGACTTAAGCACAGATACGCAGTATTTT. Its protein is CASSEGGDLSTDTQYF. The full variable domain, with the rest looked up from reference TRBV9 and TRBJ2-3, is DSGVTQTPKHLITATGQRVTLRCSPRSGDLSVYWYQQSLDQGLQFLIQYYNGEERAKGNILERFSAQQFPDLHSELNLSSLELGDSALYFCASSEGGDLSTDTQYFGPGTRLTVL.

With respect to this clonotype: Its ends do not fully match the called genes, so a read error is possible. The chain has TRBV4-3 and TRBJ2-1, with D perhaps assigned TRBD1 or TRBD2 (5 bases each). This CDR3 has 17 residues. Germline CDR1 LGHNA, CDR2 YSLEER. In DNA form, the CDR3 reads TGCGCCAGCAACCAAGTGTTTTCTTGGGACCGACTGTGGGTCCAGTTCTTC. It yields the protein CASNQVFSWDRLWVQFF.

The CDR3 loop reads CASSTWDNSYEQYF. The CDR3 bases are TGTGCCAGCAGTACCTGGGACAACTCCTACGAGCAGTACTTC. The rearrangement joins TRBV12-3 or TRBV12-4 to TRBJ2-7, with D possibly being TRBD1 (6 bases). The CDR3 sequence is 14 residues long. Trimming cost V 5 bases and J 0 bases, with 11 bases left between them.

The chain is built from TRBV5-5 and TRBJ1-5; the D gene is possibly TRBD1 (5 bases). The length of the CDR3 is 16 residues. V was clipped by 0 bases and J by 0 bases, with 10 bases between them. CDR1 SGHKS and CDR2 YYEKEE come from the germline V gene (reference sequence). The DNA for the CDR3 is TGTGCCAGCAGCTTGGCCGGGACGCATAGCAATCAGCCCCAGCATTTT. Encoded protein: CASSLAGTHSNQPQHF.

This clonotype turned up a few times. V gene TRBV6-5 combines with J gene TRBJ2-7, with D maybe TRBD1 (5 bases). Germline V gene lookup returns CDR1 MNHEY and CDR2 SVGAGI. This CDR3 has 16 residues. Between the trimmed V and J ends, which lost 0 bases and 5 bases, there was a span of 17 bases. The CDR3, as DNA: TGTGCCAGCAGTTACTCGCTAGGGGCCGGTTGGGACGAGCAGTACTTC. Translated, it gives CASSYSLGAGWDEQYF.

This clonotype was seen just once. A read error may produce the germline difference seen at one junction end. The CDR3 coding sequence is TGCGCCAGCAGAGACAGGGTTTTCGGCTCCCACAATGAGCAGTTCTTC. Translation: CASRDRVFGSHNEQFF. The rearrangement joins TRBV4-3 to TRBJ2-1, with 7 bases aligning to TRBD1. CDR3 length: 16 amino acids. Looked up from germline, CDR1 is LGHNA and CDR2 is YSLEER.

The chain is built from TRBV6-2 or TRBV6-3 and TRBJ1-1, with D perhaps TRBD1 (5 bases). Germline CDR1 reads MNHEY; CDR2 reads SVGEGT. The CDR3 totals 13 residues. The ends were cut back, 3 bases at V and 7 bases at J, with 12 bases in the middle. CDR3 loop: CASSYLGVGEAFF. CDR3 bases: TGTGCCAGCAGTTATCTGGGGGTTGGTGAAGCTTTCTTT.

This clonotype was found a few times. V usage is TRBV6-2 or TRBV6-3 and J usage is TRBJ2-5; 10 positions match TRBD1. The DNA matches TRBJ2-7 better at its end, which makes the J call doubtful. Germline V lookup: CDR1 MNHEY, CDR2 SVGEGT. The CDR3 runs to 15 residues. The CDR3 DNA is TGTGCCAGCAGGCCTGGACAGGGGGGTCGCTACGAGCAGTACTTC. This gives the protein CASRPGQGGRYEQYF.

This sequence joins TRBV7-2 and TRBJ2-7, with TRBD2 matching 9 bases. This CDR3 has 15 amino acids. Germline V gene data show CDR1 as SGHTA and CDR2 as FQGNSA. With 4 bases clipped from V and 2 bases from J, the junction kept 6 bases outside the gene matches. The DNA for the CDR3 is TGTGCCAGCAGCTCGACTAGCGGTACTGCCTACGAGCAGTACTTC. Translating it yields CASSSTSGTAYEQYF.